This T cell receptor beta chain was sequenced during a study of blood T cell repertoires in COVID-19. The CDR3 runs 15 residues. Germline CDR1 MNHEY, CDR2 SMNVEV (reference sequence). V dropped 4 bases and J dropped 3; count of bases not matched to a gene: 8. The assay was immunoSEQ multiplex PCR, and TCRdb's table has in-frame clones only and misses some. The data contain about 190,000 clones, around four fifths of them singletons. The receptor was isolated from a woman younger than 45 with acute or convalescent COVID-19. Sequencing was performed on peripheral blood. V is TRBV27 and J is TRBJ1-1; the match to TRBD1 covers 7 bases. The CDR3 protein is CASSSQGGQDTEAFF. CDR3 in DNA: TGTGCCAGCAGTTCCCAGGGGGGCCAGGACACTGAAGCTTTCTTT.